These T cell receptor beta chains were read from a single sample in a study of blood T cells in healthy people across ages. TCRdb passed the 5' RACE reads through MiXCR, listing each CDR3 protein once. The data show approximately 360,000 distinct CDR3 sequences, with 52% seen just once and around 49% held by the top ten. The sequenced sample consisted of blood. The receptors originated from a man aged 55 to 70 in good health. Each CDR3 is given with its conserved first and last residue. A D gene is named only where the DNA matches it firmly. Rows give clone size only sometimes, using once, few, many, or a class for an expanded clone.

CDR3 protein: CASSLSGEQYF; CDR3 DNA: TGTGCCAGCAGCTTGTCCGGGGAGCAGTACTTC; V gene: TRBV7-2; J gene: TRBJ2-7; clone size: NA; D gene: NA
CDR3 protein: CASSPTWEAPEQYF; CDR3 DNA: TGTGCCAGCAGTCCAACCTGGGAGGCCCCCGAGCAGTACTTC; V gene: TRBV28; J gene: TRBJ2-7; clone size: NA; D gene: NA
CDR3 protein: CATSSGRYNEQFF; CDR3 DNA: TGTGCCACCTCTAGCGGGAGGTACAATGAGCAGTTCTTC; V gene: TRBV28; J gene: TRBJ2-1; clone size: NA; D gene: TRBD2
CDR3 protein: CAGSLSADTQYF; CDR3 DNA: TGTGCCGGCAGTTTATCCGCAGATACGCAGTATTTT; V gene: TRBV25-1; J gene: TRBJ2-3; clone size: few; D gene: NA
CDR3 protein: CASSLAPRTSGTYNEQFF; CDR3 DNA: TGTGCCAGCAGCTTAGCGCCTAGGACTAGCGGCACCTACAATGAGCAGTTCTTC; V gene: TRBV7-2; J gene: TRBJ2-1; clone size: few; D gene: TRBD2
CDR3 protein: CSARAGDRVIAYEQYF; CDR3 DNA: TGCAGTGCTAGAGCCGGAGACAGGGTCATAGCCTACGAGCAGTACTTC; V gene: TRBV20-1; J gene: TRBJ2-7; clone size: once; D gene: TRBD1
CDR3 protein: CSARGAGDQPQHF; CDR3 DNA: TGCAGTGCTAGAGGGGCGGGGGATCAGCCCCAGCATTTT; V gene: TRBV20-1; J gene: TRBJ1-5; clone size: NA; D gene: NA
CDR3 protein: CASSQGTSGGPDTQYF; CDR3 DNA: TGTGCCAGCAGCCAAGGAACTAGCGGGGGTCCAGATACGCAGTATTTT; V gene: TRBV4-2; J gene: TRBJ2-3; clone size: NA; D gene: TRBD2
CDR3 protein: CATSAGVGYGYTF; CDR3 DNA: TGTGCCACCAGCGCAGGGGTCGGCTATGGCTACACCTTC; V gene: TRBV15; J gene: TRBJ1-2; clone size: NA; D gene: NA
CDR3 protein: CASTRQVLYEQYF; CDR3 DNA: TGTGCCAGCACCAGACAGGTCCTCTACGAGCAGTACTTC; V gene: TRBV7-2; J gene: TRBJ2-7; clone size: NA; D gene: NA
CDR3 protein: CSARDPAGDQETQYF; CDR3 DNA: TGCAGTGCTAGAGATCCGGCGGGAGACCAAGAGACCCAGTACTTC; V gene: TRBV20-1; J gene: TRBJ2-5; clone size: NA; D gene: TRBD2
CDR3 protein: CASSPVRTGLGANVLTF; CDR3 DNA: TGTGCCAGCAGTCCCGTTCGGACAGGTCTAGGGGCCAACGTCCTGACTTTC; V gene: TRBV27; J gene: TRBJ2-6; clone size: few; D gene: TRBD1
CDR3 protein: CSARDKVFEQFF; CDR3 DNA: TGCAGTGCTAGAGACAAGGTCTTTGAGCAGTTCTTC; V gene: TRBV20-1; J gene: TRBJ2-1; clone size: NA; D gene: NA
CDR3 protein: CSVTDGGQNGYTF; CDR3 DNA: TGCAGCGTCACCGACGGGGGACAGAATGGCTACACCTTC; V gene: TRBV29-1; J gene: TRBJ1-2; clone size: NA; D gene: TRBD1
CDR3 protein: CASRGGVQETQYF; CDR3 DNA: TGTGCCAGCAGGGGCGGGGTGCAAGAGACCCAGTACTTC; V gene: TRBV28; J gene: TRBJ2-5; clone size: NA; D gene: NA
CDR3 protein: CASSFGGRAAPSSYNEQYF; CDR3 DNA: TGTGCCAGCAGCTTCGGCGGGAGGGCCGCCCCTAGCTCCTACAATGAGCAGTACTTC; V gene: TRBV11-3; J gene: TRBJ2-7; clone size: NA; D gene: TRBD2
CDR3 protein: CATSDSWDSYNEQFF; CDR3 DNA: TGTGCCACCAGTGACTCGTGGGACTCCTACAATGAGCAGTTCTTC; V gene: TRBV24-1; J gene: TRBJ2-1; clone size: NA; D gene: NA
CDR3 protein: CSAREKGGYYEQYF; CDR3 DNA: TGCAGTGCTAGAGAGAAGGGAGGCTACTACGAGCAGTACTTC; V gene: TRBV20-1; J gene: TRBJ2-7; clone size: NA; D gene: NA
CDR3 protein: CSVVVTDTQYF; CDR3 DNA: TGCAGCGTTGTGGTGACAGATACGCAGTATTTT; V gene: TRBV29-1; J gene: TRBJ2-3; clone size: few; D gene: NA
CDR3 protein: CTSSPPGRSYEQYF; CDR3 DNA: TGCACCAGCAGCCCGCCAGGCCGCTCCTACGAGCAGTACTTC; V gene: TRBV1; J gene: TRBJ2-7; clone size: NA; D gene: NA
CDR3 protein: CASSPGQGAADTQYF; CDR3 DNA: TGTGCCAGCAGCCCCGGACAGGGGGCCGCAGATACGCAGTATTTT; V gene: TRBV7-2; J gene: TRBJ2-3; clone size: many; D gene: TRBD1
CDR3 protein: CASSLDVNTEAFF; CDR3 DNA: TGTGCCAGCAGCCTGGATGTGAACACTGAAGCTTTCTTT; V gene: TRBV7-3; J gene: TRBJ1-1; clone size: NA; D gene: NA
CDR3 protein: CASSRTPGTPQETQYF; CDR3 DNA: TGTGCCAGCAGCCGAACTCCAGGGACACCCCAAGAGACCCAGTACTTC; V gene: TRBV27; J gene: TRBJ2-5; clone size: few; D gene: NA
CDR3 protein: CASSVDGPEVFF; CDR3 DNA: TGCGCCAGCAGCGTGGACGGGCCTGAAGTTTTCTTT; V gene: TRBV5-1; J gene: TRBJ1-1; clone size: once; D gene: NA
CDR3 protein: CASSYTSGGNEQFF; CDR3 DNA: TGCGCCAGCAGCTATACGTCGGGGGGCAATGAGCAGTTCTTC; V gene: TRBV5-1; J gene: TRBJ2-1; clone size: few; D gene: TRBD2
CDR3 protein: CASSPKFGAGETQYF; CDR3 DNA: TGTGCCAGCTCACCCAAATTTGGCGCTGGGGAGACCCAGTACTTC; V gene: TRBV18; J gene: TRBJ2-5; clone size: NA; D gene: NA
CDR3 protein: CASSLGLEDEQFF; CDR3 DNA: TGTGCTAGCAGCTTAGGACTCGAGGATGAGCAGTTCTTC; V gene: TRBV7-7; J gene: TRBJ2-1; clone size: few; D gene: NA
CDR3 protein: CASSVVDRGRQQYF; CDR3 DNA: TGTGCCAGCAGCGTTGTAGACAGGGGAAGGCAGCAGTACTTC; V gene: TRBV7-2; J gene: TRBJ2-7; clone size: many; D gene: TRBD1
CDR3 protein: CSVKGSGEQYF; CDR3 DNA: TGCAGCGTTAAAGGGTCAGGGGAGCAGTACTTC; V gene: TRBV29-1; J gene: TRBJ2-7; clone size: NA; D gene: NA
CDR3 protein: CASSIRVTYEQYF; CDR3 DNA: TGTGCCAGTAGTATCAGGGTAACCTACGAGCAGTACTTC; V gene: TRBV19; J gene: TRBJ2-7; clone size: NA; D gene: NA
CDR3 protein: CSASHFQGSPNSPLHF; CDR3 DNA: TGCAGTGCTAGTCACTTCCAGGGCAGTCCGAATTCACCCCTCCACTTT; V gene: TRBV20-1; J gene: TRBJ1-6; clone size: once; D gene: NA
CDR3 protein: CASSFGMVADTEAFF; CDR3 DNA: TGTGCCAGCAGCTTTGGGATGGTCGCCGACACTGAAGCTTTCTTT; V gene: TRBV5-6; J gene: TRBJ1-1; clone size: once; D gene: NA
CDR3 protein: CASRLRTGGTYEQYF; CDR3 DNA: TGTGCCAGCCGCCTCCGGACAGGGGGAACCTACGAGCAGTACTTC; V gene: TRBV28; J gene: TRBJ2-7; clone size: few; D gene: TRBD1
CDR3 protein: CASRWTGDNEQFF; CDR3 DNA: TGTGCCAGCAGGTGGACAGGGGACAATGAGCAGTTCTTC; V gene: TRBV6-2/TRBV6-3; J gene: TRBJ2-1; clone size: few; D gene: TRBD1
CDR3 protein: CASSLGHRGPDEELFF; CDR3 DNA: TGTGCCAGCAGCTTAGGGCACAGGGGACCTGATGAAGAACTGTTTTTT; V gene: TRBV7-9; J gene: TRBJ1-4; clone size: NA; D gene: TRBD1
CDR3 protein: CASSQAERSGRGNEQFF; CDR3 DNA: TGTGCCAGCAGCCAAGCGGAAAGAAGCGGGAGGGGGAATGAGCAGTTCTTC; V gene: TRBV4-2; J gene: TRBJ2-1; clone size: NA; D gene: TRBD2
CDR3 protein: CAISDRLVMVETQYF; CDR3 DNA: TGTGCCATCAGTGACAGACTCGTAATGGTAGAGACCCAGTACTTC; V gene: TRBV10-3; J gene: TRBJ2-5; clone size: NA; D gene: NA